A selection of T cell receptor beta chains follows, all from one sample in a study of T cells after yellow fever vaccination. Each CDR3 protein gets one entry after TCRdb re-called the 5' RACE reads with MiXCR. In the table there are over 45,000 distinct CDR3 sequences, around 6.2% of which are singletons. The material sequenced was PBMCs, either bulk or a sorted T-cell subset (CD4+, CD8+, memory, or dextramer-sorted; not recorded which), taken on the day of the yellow fever booster vaccination. The receptors here all came from a young man who received the YFV17D yellow fever vaccine. The CDR3 runs from the conserved cysteine through the conserved F or W. The D gene is left open where the match is weak. The size of a clone is reported for some rows only, either as once, few or many, or as a class for expanded clones.

d_gene: -
v_gene: TRBV7-9
j_gene: TRBJ2-5
abundance: many
CDR3nt: TGTGCCAGCAGCCGCGGGGAAGAGACCCAGTACTTC
CDR3aa: CASSRGEETQYF

d_gene: -
v_gene: TRBV3-1
j_gene: TRBJ2-2
abundance: few
CDR3nt: TGTGCCAGCAGCCACTGGACAGGGAGGGCCGGGGAGCTGTTTTTT
CDR3aa: CASSHWTGRAGELFF

d_gene: -
v_gene: TRBV3-1
j_gene: TRBJ2-7
abundance: few
CDR3nt: TGTGCCAGCAGCCAACAATCGAATAGTTTTGGTGGGGGCGAGCAGTACTTC
CDR3aa: CASSQQSNSFGGGEQYF

d_gene: -
v_gene: TRBV5-1
j_gene: TRBJ1-6
abundance: -
CDR3nt: TGCGCCAGCAGCCCCTGGGGAGACAGGATCAATTCACCCCTCCACTTT
CDR3aa: CASSPWGDRINSPLHF

d_gene: -
v_gene: TRBV4-2
j_gene: TRBJ1-2
abundance: -
CDR3nt: TGTGCCAGCAGCCAAGATACAGGGCTTGGCTATGGCTACACCTTC
CDR3aa: CASSQDTGLGYGYTF

d_gene: -
v_gene: TRBV10-3
j_gene: TRBJ1-3
abundance: many
CDR3nt: TGTGCCATCAGTGGTTCCGGAAACACCATATATTTT
CDR3aa: CAISGSGNTIYF

d_gene: -
v_gene: TRBV5-1
j_gene: TRBJ2-7
abundance: -
CDR3nt: TGCGCCAGCAGCTTTAATAACGGAGGCTACGAGCAGTACTTC
CDR3aa: CASSFNNGGYEQYF

d_gene: -
v_gene: TRBV11-1
j_gene: TRBJ2-2
abundance: -
CDR3nt: TGTGCCAGCACTCGGACAGTAAACACCGGGGAGCTGTTTTTT
CDR3aa: CASTRTVNTGELFF

d_gene: TRBD1
v_gene: TRBV19
j_gene: TRBJ1-4
abundance: -
CDR3nt: TGTGCCACCCGTTCCACAGGGGTGATTGAAAAACTGTTTTTT
CDR3aa: CATRSTGVIEKLFF

d_gene: -
v_gene: TRBV5-1
j_gene: TRBJ1-2
abundance: many
CDR3nt: TGCGCCAGCAGCGATGACTATGGCTACACCTTC
CDR3aa: CASSDDYGYTF

d_gene: -
v_gene: TRBV7-4
j_gene: TRBJ1-3
abundance: -
CDR3nt: TGTGCCAGCAGCTTAGGGCCTGAGGGGGTATTCGGCGGAAACACCATATATTTT
CDR3aa: CASSLGPEGVFGGNTIYF

d_gene: -
v_gene: TRBV27
j_gene: TRBJ2-2
abundance: many
CDR3nt: TGTGCCAGCAGTTTTGGGTCTCGGCTCGGGGAGCTGTTTTTT
CDR3aa: CASSFGSRLGELFF

d_gene: TRBD1
v_gene: TRBV7-9
j_gene: TRBJ1-3
abundance: few
CDR3nt: TGTGCCAGCAGCCCAAAGACAGGGTTCCGGAACACCATATATTTT
CDR3aa: CASSPKTGFRNTIYF

d_gene: TRBD1
v_gene: TRBV15
j_gene: TRBJ2-3
abundance: few
CDR3nt: TGTGCCACCAGCAGAGGACCCACGACAGGGGCTAACCCCACAGATACGCAGTATTTT
CDR3aa: CATSRGPTTGANPTDTQYF

d_gene: -
v_gene: TRBV10-3
j_gene: TRBJ2-2
abundance: many
CDR3nt: TGTGCCATCAGTGAGGGTCGAGGGTGGGAGAACACCGGGGAGCTGTTTTTT
CDR3aa: CAISEGRGWENTGELFF

d_gene: -
v_gene: TRBV29-1
j_gene: TRBJ2-5
abundance: few
CDR3nt: TGCAGCGTTGAAGATCTGGCTGGGGAGCCTATAGAGACCCAGTACTTC
CDR3aa: CSVEDLAGEPIETQYF

d_gene: -
v_gene: TRBV5-1
j_gene: TRBJ2-5
abundance: many
CDR3nt: TGCGCCAGCAGCTTGTTTATGGAGGAGACCCAGTACTTC
CDR3aa: CASSLFMEETQYF

d_gene: TRBD2
v_gene: TRBV7-2
j_gene: TRBJ2-4
abundance: few
CDR3nt: TGTGCCAGCAGTACCGGGACTAGCGAGATTCTTATACCCCCAGGAGCCAAAAACATTCAGTACTTC
CDR3aa: CASSTGTSEILIPPGAKNIQYF

d_gene: TRBD2
v_gene: TRBV5-1
j_gene: TRBJ2-4
abundance: many
CDR3nt: TGCGCCAGCAGCTTGGCCGGGGGACTAGCGGGGGGACGAGCCAAAAACATTCAGTACTTC
CDR3aa: CASSLAGGLAGGRAKNIQYF

d_gene: -
v_gene: TRBV6-2/TRBV6-3
j_gene: TRBJ2-6
abundance: many
CDR3nt: TGTGCCAGCAAATTAGGGGGCTCTGGGGCCAACGTCCTGACTTTC
CDR3aa: CASKLGGSGANVLTF

d_gene: -
v_gene: TRBV7-9
j_gene: TRBJ1-2
abundance: -
CDR3nt: TGTGCCCGAGGCCCGAGAGGCTTC
CDR3aa: CARGPRGF

d_gene: -
v_gene: TRBV7-4
j_gene: TRBJ2-2
abundance: few
CDR3nt: TGTGCCAGCAGCAATCCAAACAAGAACACCGGGGAGCTGTTTTTT
CDR3aa: CASSNPNKNTGELFF

d_gene: -
v_gene: TRBV7-9
j_gene: TRBJ2-1
abundance: many
CDR3nt: TGTGCCAGCACCGCAGGGGAAAGGAATGAGCAGTTCTTC
CDR3aa: CASTAGERNEQFF

d_gene: TRBD2
v_gene: TRBV20-1
j_gene: TRBJ2-5
abundance: many
CDR3nt: TGCAGTGCTAGAGATCCCCAGCGGGGTTCGGGGGCCCAGTACTTC
CDR3aa: CSARDPQRGSGAQYF

d_gene: -
v_gene: TRBV14
j_gene: TRBJ2-6
abundance: few
CDR3nt: TGTGCCAGCAGCCCGTGGACGGGAAACTCTGGGGCCAACGTCCTGACTTTC
CDR3aa: CASSPWTGNSGANVLTF

d_gene: -
v_gene: TRBV12-3/TRBV12-4
j_gene: TRBJ1-5
abundance: -
CDR3nt: TGTGCCAGCAGTTTTGACGGAGATCAGCCCCAGCATTTT
CDR3aa: CASSFDGDQPQHF

d_gene: TRBD2
v_gene: TRBV12-3/TRBV12-4
j_gene: TRBJ2-1
abundance: few
CDR3nt: TGTGCCAGCACCCGCGCGGGACTACGCAATGAGCAGTTCTTC
CDR3aa: CASTRAGLRNEQFF

d_gene: TRBD2
v_gene: TRBV7-6
j_gene: TRBJ2-7
abundance: many
CDR3nt: TGTGCCAGCAGCTTAGGAGGGAGGGCGGGTGAAGAGCAGTACTTC
CDR3aa: CASSLGGRAGEEQYF

d_gene: -
v_gene: TRBV7-9
j_gene: TRBJ2-4
abundance: medium-sized
CDR3nt: TGTGCCAGCACCCCTCCAGAGGAACTAGCCAAAAACATTCAGTACTTC
CDR3aa: CASTPPEELAKNIQYF

d_gene: -
v_gene: TRBV4-2
j_gene: TRBJ2-3
abundance: few
CDR3nt: TGTGCCAGCAGCCAAGATCGTAGTAGAAGATACGATACGCAGTATTTT
CDR3aa: CASSQDRSRRYDTQYF

d_gene: -
v_gene: TRBV28
j_gene: TRBJ2-5
abundance: few
CDR3nt: TGTGCCAGCTCCGCCGGGACACGGGCGTACCAAGAGACCCAGTACTTC
CDR3aa: CASSAGTRAYQETQYF